The present TCR beta chain was sequenced within a study of OX40 agonist ivuxolimab in advanced cancers. Study at large: Males comprised 75% to 90% of the group, whose mean age was approximately 60 years (range roughly 20 to 90).

V lost 2 bases, J lost 2 bases, and 15 bases lay in between. CDR3 length: 16 residues. Germline V gives CDR1 LNHDA, CDR2 SQIVND (reference sequence). The data were produced by immunoSEQ multiplex PCR, yet TCRdb's version contains in-frame clones alone and is incomplete. The sample consists of over 45,000 clones, more than 85% of them appearing once. The sequence was collected from an adult with an advanced solid tumor such as melanoma, head and neck, liver or kidney cancer. The material sequenced was CD4+ or CD8+ T cells sorted from blood, taken in a trial of the OX40 agonist ivuxolimab. The rearrangement joins TRBV19 to TRBJ2-5; TRBD2 is a possible D gene (6 bases). The CDR3 DNA reads as TGTGCCAGTAGTATAATTTTTACTAGCAGACAAGAGACCCAGTACTTC. It yields the protein CASSIIFTSRQETQYF.